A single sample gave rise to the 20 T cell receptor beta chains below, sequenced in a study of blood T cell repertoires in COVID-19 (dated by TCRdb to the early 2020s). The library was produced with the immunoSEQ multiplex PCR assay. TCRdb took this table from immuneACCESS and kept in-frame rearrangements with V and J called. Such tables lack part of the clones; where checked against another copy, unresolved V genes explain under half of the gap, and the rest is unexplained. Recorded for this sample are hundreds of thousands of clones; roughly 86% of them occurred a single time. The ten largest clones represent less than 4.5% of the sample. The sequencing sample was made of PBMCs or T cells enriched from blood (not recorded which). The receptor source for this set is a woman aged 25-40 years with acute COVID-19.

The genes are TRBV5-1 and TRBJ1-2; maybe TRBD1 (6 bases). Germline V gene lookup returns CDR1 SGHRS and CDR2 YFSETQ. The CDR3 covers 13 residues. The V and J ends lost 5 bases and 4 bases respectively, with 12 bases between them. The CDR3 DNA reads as TGCGCCAGCAGGGCAGGGGAGGGCTATGGCTACACCTTC. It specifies CASRAGEGYGYTF.

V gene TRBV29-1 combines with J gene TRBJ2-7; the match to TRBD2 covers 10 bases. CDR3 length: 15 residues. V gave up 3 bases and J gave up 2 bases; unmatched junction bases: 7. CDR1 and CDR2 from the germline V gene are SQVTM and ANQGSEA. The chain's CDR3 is CSVDGLAASPYEQYF. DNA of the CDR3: TGCAGCGTTGACGGACTAGCGGCTTCTCCCTACGAGCAGTACTTC.

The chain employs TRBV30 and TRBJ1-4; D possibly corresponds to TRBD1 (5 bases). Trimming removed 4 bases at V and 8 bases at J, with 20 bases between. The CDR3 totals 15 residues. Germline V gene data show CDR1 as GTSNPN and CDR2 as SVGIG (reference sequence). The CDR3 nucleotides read TGTGCCTGGACTAGGGGTGACAGAATATACGAAAAACTGTTTTTT. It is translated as CAWTRGDRIYEKLFF.

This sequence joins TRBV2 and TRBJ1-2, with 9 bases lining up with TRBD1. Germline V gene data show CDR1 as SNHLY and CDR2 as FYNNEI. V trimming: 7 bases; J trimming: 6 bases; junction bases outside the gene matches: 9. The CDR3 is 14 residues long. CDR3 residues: CASIIQGAGDGYTF. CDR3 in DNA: TGTGCCAGCATCATACAGGGGGCTGGGGATGGCTACACCTTC.

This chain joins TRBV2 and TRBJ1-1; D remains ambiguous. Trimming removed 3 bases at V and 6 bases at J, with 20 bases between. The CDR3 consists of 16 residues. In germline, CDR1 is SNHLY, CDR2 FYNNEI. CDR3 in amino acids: CASSELVSVVLSEAFF. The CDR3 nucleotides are TGTGCCAGCAGTGAGTTGGTCTCGGTAGTCTTATCTGAAGCTTTCTTT.

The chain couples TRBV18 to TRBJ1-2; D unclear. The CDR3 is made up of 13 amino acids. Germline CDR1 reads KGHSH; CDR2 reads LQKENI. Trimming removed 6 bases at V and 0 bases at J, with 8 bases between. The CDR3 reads CASSPEPNYGYTF. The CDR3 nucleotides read TGTGCCAGCTCCCCCGAGCCTAACTATGGCTACACCTTC.

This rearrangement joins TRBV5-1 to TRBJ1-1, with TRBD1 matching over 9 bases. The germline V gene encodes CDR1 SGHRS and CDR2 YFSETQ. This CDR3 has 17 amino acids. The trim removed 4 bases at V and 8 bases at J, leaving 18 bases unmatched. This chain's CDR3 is CASSLIGDREAEWEAFF. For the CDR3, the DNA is TGCGCCAGCAGCCTCATAGGGGACAGGGAGGCGGAGTGGGAAGCTTTCTTT. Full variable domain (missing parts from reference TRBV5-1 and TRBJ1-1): KAGVTQTPRYLIKTRGQQVTLSCSPISGHRSVSWYQQTPGQGLQFLFEYFSETQRNKGNFPGRFSGRQFSNSRSEMNVSTLELGDSALYLCASSLIGDREAEWEAFFGQGTRLTVV.

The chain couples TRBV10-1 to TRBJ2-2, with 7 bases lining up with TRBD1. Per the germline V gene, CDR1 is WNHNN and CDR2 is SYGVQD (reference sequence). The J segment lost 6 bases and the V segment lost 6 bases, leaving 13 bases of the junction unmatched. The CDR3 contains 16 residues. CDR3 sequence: CASSQTGHLSSGELFF. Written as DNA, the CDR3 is TGCGCCAGCAGCCAGACAGGGCATCTAAGTTCCGGGGAGCTGTTTTTT.

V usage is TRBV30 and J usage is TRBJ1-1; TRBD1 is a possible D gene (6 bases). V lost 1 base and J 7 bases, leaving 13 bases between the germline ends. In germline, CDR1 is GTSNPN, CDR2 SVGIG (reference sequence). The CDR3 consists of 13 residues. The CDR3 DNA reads TGTGCCTGGAGTGCCACAGGGTTTAATGAAGCTTTCTTT. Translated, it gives CAWSATGFNEAFF.

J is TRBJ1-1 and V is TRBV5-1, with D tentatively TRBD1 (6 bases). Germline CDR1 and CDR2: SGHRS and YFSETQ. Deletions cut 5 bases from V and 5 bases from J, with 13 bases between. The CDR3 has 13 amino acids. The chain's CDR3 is CASRTTGTTEAFF. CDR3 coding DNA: TGCGCCAGCAGGACAACAGGGACGACTGAAGCTTTCTTT.

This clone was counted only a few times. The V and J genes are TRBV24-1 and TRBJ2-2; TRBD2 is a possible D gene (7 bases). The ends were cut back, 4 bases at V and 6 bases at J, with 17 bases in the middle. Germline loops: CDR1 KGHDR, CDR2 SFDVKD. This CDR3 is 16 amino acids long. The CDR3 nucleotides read TGTGCCACCAGTGAAGGGGGGGCCAGTGACGCCGGGGAGCTGTTTTTT. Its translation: CATSEGGASDAGELFF.

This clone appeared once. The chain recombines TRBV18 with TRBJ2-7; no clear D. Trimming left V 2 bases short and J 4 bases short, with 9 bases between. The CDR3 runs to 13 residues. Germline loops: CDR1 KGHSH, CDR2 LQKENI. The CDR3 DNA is TGTGCCAGCTCACCAATCGGGTTTTACGAGCAGTACTTC. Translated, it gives CASSPIGFYEQYF. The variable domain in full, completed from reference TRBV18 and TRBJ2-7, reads NAGVMQNPRHLVRRRGQEARLRCSPMKGHSHVYWYRQLPEEGLKFMVYLQKENIIDESGMPKERFSAEFPKEGPSILRIQQVVRGDSAAYFCASSPIGFYEQYFGPGTRLTVT.

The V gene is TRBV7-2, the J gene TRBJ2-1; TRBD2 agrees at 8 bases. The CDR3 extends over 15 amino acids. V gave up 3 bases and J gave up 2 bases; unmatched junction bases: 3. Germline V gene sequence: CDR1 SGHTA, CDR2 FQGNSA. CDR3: CASSFGGGPYNEQFF. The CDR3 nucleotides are TGTGCCAGCAGCTTCGGGGGGGGGCCCTACAATGAGCAGTTCTTC.

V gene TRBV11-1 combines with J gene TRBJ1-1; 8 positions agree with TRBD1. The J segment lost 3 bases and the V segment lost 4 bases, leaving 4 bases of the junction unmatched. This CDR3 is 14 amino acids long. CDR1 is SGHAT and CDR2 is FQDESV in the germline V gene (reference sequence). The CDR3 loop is CASSYDRGDTEAFF. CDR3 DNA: TGTGCCAGCAGCTATGACAGGGGAGACACTGAAGCTTTCTTT.

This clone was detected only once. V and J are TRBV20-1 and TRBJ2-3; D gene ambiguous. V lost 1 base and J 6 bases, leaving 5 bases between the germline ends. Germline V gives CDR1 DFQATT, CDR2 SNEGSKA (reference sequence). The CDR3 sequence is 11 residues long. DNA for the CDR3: TGCAGTGCTAGAGCCGGGGATACGCAGTATTTT. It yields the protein CSARAGDTQYF.

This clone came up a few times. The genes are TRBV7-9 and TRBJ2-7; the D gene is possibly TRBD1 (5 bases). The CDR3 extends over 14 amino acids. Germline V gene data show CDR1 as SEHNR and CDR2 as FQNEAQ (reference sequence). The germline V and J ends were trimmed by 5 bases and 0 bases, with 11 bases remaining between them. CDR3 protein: CASSGHSLSYEQYF. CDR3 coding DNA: TGTGCCAGCAGCGGACACTCCCTCTCCTACGAGCAGTACTTC.

The CDR3 DNA reads as TGTGCCAGCAGCTCCCGGGACTATTACACAGATACGCAGTATTTT. Translated: CASSSRDYYTDTQYF. V usage is TRBV7-6 and J usage is TRBJ2-3; 7 nucleotides match TRBD2. The V gene's germline CDR1 is SGHVS and CDR2 FNYEAQ. V lost 4 bases and J lost 2; bases outside the gene matches: 6. This CDR3 region has 15 residues.

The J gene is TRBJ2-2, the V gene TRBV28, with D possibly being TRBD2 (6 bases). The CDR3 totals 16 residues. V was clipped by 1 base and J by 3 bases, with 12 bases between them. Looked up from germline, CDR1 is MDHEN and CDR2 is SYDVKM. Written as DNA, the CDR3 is TGTGCCAGCAGTTTATATCCGGGGGTCGACACCGGGGAGCTGTTTTTT. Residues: CASSLYPGVDTGELFF.

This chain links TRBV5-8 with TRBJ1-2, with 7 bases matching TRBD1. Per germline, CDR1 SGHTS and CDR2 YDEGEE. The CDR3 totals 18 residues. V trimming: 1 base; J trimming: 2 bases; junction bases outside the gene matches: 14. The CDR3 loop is CASSLITGTAIRNYGYTF. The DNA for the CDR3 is TGTGCCAGCAGCTTGATCACCGGGACAGCTATAAGGAACTATGGCTACACCTTC.

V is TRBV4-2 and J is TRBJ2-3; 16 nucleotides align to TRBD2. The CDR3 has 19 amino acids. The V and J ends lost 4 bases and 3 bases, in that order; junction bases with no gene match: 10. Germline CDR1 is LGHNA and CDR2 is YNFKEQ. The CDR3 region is CASSLVGLAGGFGTDTQYF. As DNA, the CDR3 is TGTGCCAGCAGCCTCGTGGGACTAGCGGGGGGGTTTGGGACAGATACGCAGTATTTT.